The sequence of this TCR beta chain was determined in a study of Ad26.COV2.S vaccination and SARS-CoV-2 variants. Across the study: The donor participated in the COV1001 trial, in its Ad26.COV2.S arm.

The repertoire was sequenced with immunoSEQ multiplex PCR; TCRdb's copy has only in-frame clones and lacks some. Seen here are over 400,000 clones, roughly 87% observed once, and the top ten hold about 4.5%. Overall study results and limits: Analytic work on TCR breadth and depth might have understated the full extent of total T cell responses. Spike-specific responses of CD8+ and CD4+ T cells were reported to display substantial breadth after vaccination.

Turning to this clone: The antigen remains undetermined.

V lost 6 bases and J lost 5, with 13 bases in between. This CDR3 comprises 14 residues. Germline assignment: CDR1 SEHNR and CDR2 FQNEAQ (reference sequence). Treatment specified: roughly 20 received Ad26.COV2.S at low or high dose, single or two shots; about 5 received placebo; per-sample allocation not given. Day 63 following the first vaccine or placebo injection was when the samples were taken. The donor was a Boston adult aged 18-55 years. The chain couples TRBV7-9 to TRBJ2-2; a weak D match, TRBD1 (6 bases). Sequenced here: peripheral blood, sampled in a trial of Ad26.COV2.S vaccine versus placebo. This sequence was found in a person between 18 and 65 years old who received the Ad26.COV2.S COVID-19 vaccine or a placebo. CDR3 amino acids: CASREAGVTGELFF. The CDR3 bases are TGTGCCAGCAGAGAAGCAGGGGTGACCGGGGAGCTGTTTTTT.